This T cell receptor beta chain was profiled in a study of PD-1 and CTLA-4 blockade in melanoma. The CDR3 runs 14 residues. Germline CDR1 SEHNR, CDR2 FQNEAQ (reference sequence). The V and J ends lost 5 bases and 3 bases respectively, with 13 bases between them. Only in-frame clones appear in the TCRdb table, and some are missing; sequencing was by immunoSEQ multiplex PCR. The table has almost 30,000 clones, around 90% seen once. The sample here was CD8+ T cells from peripheral blood, taken before anti-PD-1 treatment. The rearrangement uses TRBV7-9 and TRBJ2-5; D possibly corresponds to TRBD1 (5 bases). The clonotype was recovered from a human donor with melanoma. The chain's CDR3 is CASSPRMDKETQYF. CDR3 in DNA: TGTGCCAGCAGCCCTAGAATGGACAAAGAGACCCAGTACTTC.